This T cell receptor (beta chain) was found in a study of T cells in Graves' hyperthyroidism and ophthalmopathy. Findings and caveats of the study: Most clonotypes expanded in the thyroid (above 0.001) were also present in blood.

Amplified regions were TCR beta CDR3 sequences from RNA transcripts. HTBI primers were employed in a first-round RT-PCR of the TCR CDR3. A single record per CDR3 protein comes from TCRdb applying MiXCR to the multiplex PCR reads. The sample shows 730,000 or so distinct CDR3 sequences, around a sixth of them seen only once. This clonotype was counted many times. Its target is not known. The clonotype was recovered from a woman in her 50s with Graves' hyperthyroidism that later progressed to Graves' ophthalmopathy. The sample was blood.

This CDR3 reads CSARKSGRDTQYF. DNA of the CDR3: TGCAGTGCTAGAAAAAGCGGTAGAGATACGCAGTATTTT. This chain joins TRBV20-1 and TRBJ2-3; possibly TRBD2 for D (5 bases). V was shortened by 2 bases and J by 5 bases, with 11 bases between the two germline ends. There are 13 residues in the CDR3. Germline-derived CDR1 and CDR2 are DFQATT and SNEGSKA (reference sequence).